One T cell receptor (beta chain) is described in this entry. The sample comes from a study of blood T cell repertoires in COVID-19. Study as a whole: Sources were T cells, B-cell-depleted T cells, or PBMCs; the material itself was cDNA or gDNA.

The CDR3 has 12 residues. In germline, CDR1 is GTSNPN, CDR2 SVGIG (reference sequence). V lost 8 bases to trimming and J lost 1 base, with 11 bases between them. This table comes from immunoSEQ multiplex PCR, and its TCRdb copy is limited to in-frame clones, with some not included. Here the sample spans around 400,000 clones, about 90% being singletons. The source of this sequence is a man in his forties or fifties with acute or convalescent COVID-19. The specimen was peripheral blood. J is TRBJ1-1 and V is TRBV30, with D unclear. The CDR3 DNA follows: TGTGCCGCACCAGGCAAGAACACTGAAGCTTTCTTT. This sequence encodes CAAPGKNTEAFF.